This T cell receptor beta chain originates from a study of blood T cell repertoires in COVID-19. Study information: Acute and convalescent COVID-19 samples came from the United States, Italy and Spain.

Participants were aged about 18 to 100 years from approximately 25 US areas. The CDR3 sequence is 13 residues long. Trimming stripped 3 bases from V and 7 bases from J, with 12 bases between. Germline CDR1 reads SGHDN; CDR2 reads FVKESK. The method was immunoSEQ multiplex PCR; TCRdb's version includes in-frame clones alone and lacks a portion of them. The data contain 150,000 to 200,000 clones, roughly 83% of them singletons. The source is a woman between 45 and 65 years old who had recovered from COVID-19. V usage is TRBV14 and J usage is TRBJ1-2; D might be TRBD1 (6 bases). Sequencing input: PBMCs or T cells enriched from blood (not recorded which). Here the CDR3 reads CASSQVQGGGYTF. The CDR3 nucleotides read TGTGCCAGCAGCCAGGTACAGGGTGGTGGCTACACCTTC.